This note documents a single T cell receptor beta chain sequence. As yet, its antigen is unknown. Using immunoSEQ multiplex PCR, the repertoire was profiled, and TCRdb retains in-frame clones only, with some absent. The profile shows about 68,000 clones, more than 60% of them singletons. Germline V gene sequence: CDR1 SGHRS, CDR2 YFSETQ. V lost 4 bases and J lost 5, with 6 bases in between. The CDR3 spans 12 residues. This specimen comes from a study of cytotoxic CD8 clonotypes in ibrutinib-treated CLL. Findings and caveats of the study: Clonality showed a rise at ibrutinib response that reversed toward baseline at progression. Rare overall, public clonotypes shrank or held steady under therapy.

The TCR comes from a human donor with chronic lymphocytic leukemia. Here the sequenced sample was PBMCs, taken after 12 months of ibrutinib treatment. The chain is built from TRBV5-1 and TRBJ2-2; D gene uncertain. The CDR3 loop reads CASSHGTGELFF. The CDR3 nucleotides are TGCGCCAGCAGCCACGGGACCGGGGAGCTGTTTTTT.